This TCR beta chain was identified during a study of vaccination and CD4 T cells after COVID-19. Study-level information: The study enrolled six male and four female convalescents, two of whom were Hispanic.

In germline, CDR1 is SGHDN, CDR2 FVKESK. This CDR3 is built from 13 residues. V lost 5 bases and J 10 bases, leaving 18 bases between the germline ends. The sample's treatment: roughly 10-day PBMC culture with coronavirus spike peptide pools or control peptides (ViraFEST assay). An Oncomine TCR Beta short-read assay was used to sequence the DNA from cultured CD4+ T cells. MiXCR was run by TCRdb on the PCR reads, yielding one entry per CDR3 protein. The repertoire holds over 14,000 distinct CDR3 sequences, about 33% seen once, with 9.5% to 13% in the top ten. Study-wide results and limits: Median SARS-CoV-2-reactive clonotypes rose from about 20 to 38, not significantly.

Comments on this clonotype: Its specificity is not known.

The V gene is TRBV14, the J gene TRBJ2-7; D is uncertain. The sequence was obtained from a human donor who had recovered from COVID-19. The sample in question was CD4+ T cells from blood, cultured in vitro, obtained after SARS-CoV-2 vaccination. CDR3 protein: CASSSGLGRGQYF. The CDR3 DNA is TGTGCCAGCAGCTCCGGCCTAGGGCGCGGTCAGTACTTC.